Reported below is one T cell receptor beta chain. The data derive from a study of T cell changes during pregnancy in multiple sclerosis. Assay used: immunoSEQ multiplex PCR; TCRdb lists only in-frame clones, some missing. The sample includes roughly 75,000 clones, around 93% of them seen just once. The material was peripheral blood, obtained after pregnancy. The receptor was derived from a female donor in good health, enrolled as a control in a pregnancy study.

The CDR3 here is CASSSRQSSYNSPLHF. CDR3 DNA: TGTGCCAGCAGTTCTCGACAGAGCTCCTATAATTCACCCCTCCACTTT. V usage is TRBV6-6 and J usage is TRBJ1-6; weak D call: TRBD1 (5 bases). Germline CDR1 is MNHNY and CDR2 is SVGAGI (reference sequence). Trimming took off 4 bases at V and 0 bases at J, with 10 bases between the two ends. The CDR3 spans 16 residues.